The T cell receptor (beta chain) described here comes from a study of OX40 agonist ivuxolimab in advanced cancers. Study information: Across the patients, intravenous ivuxolimab was delivered every 2 weeks at 0.01 to 10 mg/kg. Participants, 70% to 90% male, averaged approximately 56 years of age, ranging from about 23 to 79. The eligibility criteria allowed prior anti-PD-1, anti-PD-L1 or anti-CTLA-4 therapy, and 30% to 40% had some.

Some clones are missing from TCRdb's copy, which holds only in-frame ones; the method was immunoSEQ multiplex PCR. The sample shows about 54,000 clones, approximately 80% of them seen only once. The trim removed 2 bases at V and 4 bases at J, leaving 4 bases unmatched. The germline V gene has CDR1 SGHAT and CDR2 FQNNGV. CDR3 size: 15 residues. This TCR was sampled from an adult with an advanced solid tumor such as melanoma, head and neck, liver or kidney cancer. The V and J genes are TRBV11-2 and TRBJ1-3; TRBD1 aligns across 8 bases. This sample comprised CD4+ or CD8+ T cells sorted from blood, obtained in a trial of the OX40 agonist ivuxolimab. The CDR3 loop reads CASSLQGAFGNTIYF. Written as DNA, the CDR3 is TGTGCCAGCAGCTTACAGGGGGCGTTCGGAAACACCATATATTTT.